The 26 T cell receptor beta chains given below trace back to one sample, sequenced in a study of shared clonotypes between healthy human individuals. Assay: immunoSEQ multiplex PCR; the TCRdb copy retains only in-frame clones and omits some. The repertoire holds under 1,100,000 clones, about 80% seen once, with roughly 0.62% in the top ten. Sequencing was carried out using memory CD4+ T cells from PBMCs. Subset of the sample: CD45RA-negative fraction. The receptors originated from a man younger than 35 in good health. Some clones in this sample may be carry-over from other donors' samples.

V is TRBV29-1 and J is TRBJ2-3; D is possibly TRBD1 (6 bases). CDR3 length equals 14 residues. V lost 7 bases and J 1 base, leaving 15 bases between the germline ends. Germline CDR1 reads SQVTM; CDR2 reads ANQGSEA. Here the CDR3 reads CSAHQRQGTDTQYF. CDR3 DNA sequence: TGCAGCGCCCACCAAAGACAGGGCACAGATACGCAGTATTTT.

The rearrangement uses TRBV5-5 and TRBJ2-1, with D perhaps being TRBD1 or TRBD2 (6 bases each). The CDR3 has 16 amino acids. With 5 bases removed from V and 7 bases from J, the gap between germline ends came to 22 bases. Germline CDR1 SGHKS, CDR2 YYEKEE (reference sequence). The CDR3 nucleotides are TGTGCCAGCAGTCTAGCCCCGGGGGCGGGGAGGAATGAGCAGTTCTTC. Protein: CASSLAPGAGRNEQFF.

This clone turned up a few times. The chain uses TRBV4-2 and TRBJ2-6; D is possibly TRBD1 (5 bases). V lost 0 bases and J 0 bases, leaving 12 bases between the germline ends. CDR1 is LGHNA, CDR2 YNFKEQ, per germline. The CDR3 totals 18 residues. The CDR3 loop reads CASSQEGRVGSGANVLTF. For the CDR3, the DNA is TGTGCCAGCAGCCAAGAGGGCAGGGTAGGCTCTGGGGCCAACGTCCTGACTTTC.

The gene calls are TRBV6-1 and TRBJ2-1, with 9 bases fitting TRBD2. The germline gives CDR1 MNHNS, CDR2 SASEGT. V trimming: 2 bases; J trimming: 0 bases; junction bases outside the gene matches: 2. The CDR3 loop spans 16 amino acids. This CDR3 reads CASSEMTSGSYNEQFF. In DNA, the CDR3 is TGTGCCAGCAGTGAAATGACTAGCGGCTCCTACAATGAGCAGTTCTTC.

V and J are TRBV5-1 and TRBJ2-7; TRBD2 agrees at 9 bases. V lost 0 bases, J lost 3 bases, and 1 base stayed unmatched. The CDR3 spans 14 residues. The germline gives CDR1 SGHRS, CDR2 YFSETQ. CDR3 sequence reads: CASSLVTSGYEQYF. CDR3 nucleotides: TGCGCCAGCAGCTTGGTGACTAGCGGCTACGAGCAGTACTTC. Full variable domain (rest looked up from reference TRBV5-1 and TRBJ2-7): KAGVTQTPRYLIKTRGQQVTLSCSPISGHRSVSWYQQTPGQGLQFLFEYFSETQRNKGNFPGRFSGRQFSNSRSEMNVSTLELGDSALYLCASSLVTSGYEQYFGPGTRLTVT.

DNA for the CDR3: TGTGCCAGCAGCCCGCTGACTAGCGGCACCGGGGAGCTGTTTTTT. It is translated as CASSPLTSGTGELFF. This chain links TRBV9 with TRBJ2-2; 9 bases fit TRBD2. Germline values: CDR1 SGDLS, CDR2 YYNGEE. The CDR3 loop spans 15 amino acids. With V trimmed by 4 bases and J by 4 bases, 5 bases remained unmatched.

Note on this clone: This same CDR3 is encoded by further DNA sequences in the sample. The chain is built from TRBV2 and TRBJ2-7; D gene uncertain. Germline V gene sequence: CDR1 SNHLY, CDR2 FYNNEI. Trimming pared 4 bases from V and 2 bases from J, leaving 3 bases between. The CDR3 loop spans 11 amino acids. This CDR3 reads CASSGAYEQYF. The CDR3 DNA reads TGTGCCAGCAGTGGGGCCTACGAGCAGTACTTC.

The DNA of the CDR3 is TGTGCCAGCAGTTTTTCGGGGGCGGGTGAAAAACTGTTTTTT. It codes for CASSFSGAGEKLFF. The J gene is TRBJ1-4, the V gene TRBV27, with a weak D call TRBD1 (6 bases). The V end lost 3 bases, the J end lost 7 bases, and 12 bases lay between the germline ends. The CDR3 loop spans 14 amino acids. The germline CDR1 and CDR2 sequences are MNHEY and SMNVEV (reference sequence).

Here the CDR3 reads CASSRDRPNQPQHF. The CDR3 DNA reads TGTGCCAGCAGCCGGGACAGGCCCAATCAGCCCCAGCATTTT. The J gene is TRBJ1-5, the V gene TRBV28, with TRBD1 matching 8 bases. The V and J ends lost 6 bases and 3 bases, in that order; junction bases with no gene match: 4. This CDR3 region has 14 residues. The germline V gene has CDR1 MDHEN and CDR2 SYDVKM.

This chain connects TRBV5-1 to TRBJ2-1; 13 bases fit TRBD2. The CDR3 totals 16 residues. V was pared by 0 bases and J by 7 bases, with 4 bases of the junction left unmatched. Germline lookup yields CDR1 SGHRS and CDR2 YFSETQ. CDR3 nucleotide sequence: TGCGCCAGCAGCTTGGGTGGGACTAGCGGGGTAAATGAGCAGTTCTTC. Protein product: CASSLGGTSGVNEQFF.

In this sample, this clone turned up a few times. The genes are TRBV14 and TRBJ2-1; 9 bases fit TRBD2. V shed 4 bases and J 8 bases; nucleotides not matched to a gene: 6. Germline CDR1 is SGHDN and CDR2 is FVKESK. This CDR3 has 14 residues. The CDR3 is CASSRWVAGDEQFF. The CDR3 DNA follows: TGTGCCAGCAGCCGTTGGGTAGCGGGAGATGAGCAGTTCTTC.

The V call is TRBV7-8, the J call TRBJ1-1; the D is unclear. Trimming left V 0 bases short and J 0 bases short, with 8 bases between. This CDR3 is 15 amino acids long. Germline assignment: CDR1 SGHVS and CDR2 FQNEAQ. This CDR3 reads CASSLASGMNTEAFF. DNA for the CDR3: TGTGCCAGCAGCTTAGCGTCGGGAATGAACACTGAAGCTTTCTTT.

The chain couples TRBV19 to TRBJ1-5; TRBD1 agrees at 10 bases. This CDR3 comprises 16 residues. From germline, CDR1 is LNHDA and CDR2 SQIVND (reference sequence). V lost 5 bases, J lost 4 bases, and 8 bases stayed unmatched. CDR3 amino acids: CASSPGQGVGNQPQHF. The CDR3 DNA follows: TGTGCCAGTAGTCCAGGACAGGGGGTTGGGAATCAGCCCCAGCATTTT.

The CDR3 nucleotides read TGTGCCAGCAGTTACTCGGCTTCAAGCTCAGATACGCAGTATTTT. Translating it yields CASSYSASSSDTQYF. The chain uses TRBV6-6 and TRBJ2-3; D remains unclear. The CDR3 consists of 15 residues. V lost 0 bases to trimming and J lost 4 bases, with 11 bases between them. Germline lookup yields CDR1 MNHNY and CDR2 SVGAGI (reference sequence).

This clone is a singleton in its sample. The V and J genes are TRBV2 and TRBJ1-4; a possible D gene is TRBD1 (6 bases). V lost 1 base and J 7 bases, leaving 13 bases between the germline ends. This CDR3 is built from 15 residues. CDR1 and CDR2 from the germline V gene are SNHLY and FYNNEI. DNA of the CDR3: TGTGCCAGCAGTGAAGGTCTGGGGGCTGGTGAAAAACTGTTTTTT. Translating gives CASSEGLGAGEKLFF.

This sequence joins TRBV4-2 and TRBJ1-4; perhaps TRBD1 as D (6 bases). This CDR3 is 17 amino acids long. V was shortened by 2 bases and J by 3 bases, with 16 bases between the two germline ends. Looked up from germline, CDR1 is LGHNA and CDR2 is YNFKEQ. The CDR3 bases are TGTGCCAGCAGCCAACTTCGAACAGGGTCGGCTAATGAAAAACTGTTTTTT. Protein sequence: CASSQLRTGSANEKLFF.

This rearrangement joins TRBV6-5 to TRBJ2-3; D gene unclear. The V gene lost 5 bases and the J gene lost 4 bases, with 13 bases spanning the gap. The CDR3 loop spans 14 amino acids. CDR1 is MNHEY and CDR2 is SVGAGI in the germline V gene. This CDR3 reads CASSPSRWADTQYF. CDR3 nucleotides: TGTGCCAGCAGTCCCTCAAGGTGGGCAGATACGCAGTATTTT.

V and J are TRBV5-6 and TRBJ1-1, with D maybe TRBD1 (5 bases). This CDR3 spans 16 amino acids. Germline-derived CDR1 and CDR2 are SGHDT and YYEEEE. V lost 2 bases, J lost 4 bases, and 18 bases lay in between. The chain's CDR3 is CASSLRGPGGGTEAFF. In DNA form, the CDR3 reads TGTGCCAGCAGCTTACGCGGACCCGGGGGAGGCACTGAAGCTTTCTTT.

The CDR3 DNA follows: TGTGCCAGCAGCTATAGGAGCGGGAGGGCCCTTGAGCAGTACTTC. This translates into CASSYRSGRALEQYF. The chain couples TRBV7-2 to TRBJ2-5, with TRBD2 matching over 10 bases. Germline V lookup: CDR1 SGHTA, CDR2 FQGNSA. Trimming at V came to 4 bases and at J to 11 bases, leaving 13 bases not matched to a gene. The CDR3 runs 15 residues.

In its sample, this clone was seen a few times. The V call is TRBV29-1, the J call TRBJ2-4; 12 nucleotides match TRBD1. This CDR3 is 13 amino acids long. Trimming at V came to 6 bases and at J to 8 bases, leaving 5 bases not matched to a gene. Per the germline V gene, CDR1 is SQVTM and CDR2 is ANQGSEA. The CDR3 here is CSVGTGGPDIQYF. The CDR3 region has the DNA TGCAGCGTCGGGACAGGGGGCCCGGACATTCAGTACTTC.

This clone was seen once. The chain carries TRBV5-1 and TRBJ2-1; 12 bases are a match to TRBD2. There are 17 residues in the CDR3. Looked up from germline, CDR1 is SGHRS and CDR2 is YFSETQ. The V gene end was trimmed by 2 bases and the J gene end by 3 bases; junction bases not matched to a gene: 6. In DNA form, the CDR3 reads TGCGCCAGCAGCTTTGGGCTAGCGGGAGGGGTCTACAATGAGCAGTTCTTC. Translating gives CASSFGLAGGVYNEQFF. Full variable domain (missing parts from reference TRBV5-1 and TRBJ2-1): KAGVTQTPRYLIKTRGQQVTLSCSPISGHRSVSWYQQTPGQGLQFLFEYFSETQRNKGNFPGRFSGRQFSNSRSEMNVSTLELGDSALYLCASSFGLAGGVYNEQFFGPGTRLTVL.

The genes are TRBV5-1 and TRBJ2-2; D may be TRBD2 (6 bases). CDR3 length equals 15 residues. CDR1 is SGHRS and CDR2 is YFSETQ in the germline V gene. V was cut by 4 bases and J by 0 bases, with 10 bases left in between. The CDR3 region has the DNA TGCGCCAGCAGCCGGGACTTCCCGAACACCGGGGAGCTGTTTTTT. The encoded protein is CASSRDFPNTGELFF.

The chain is built from TRBV5-1 and TRBJ2-1; D unclear. V lost 9 bases and J 1 base, leaving 11 bases between the germline ends. Germline V gene lookup returns CDR1 SGHRS and CDR2 YFSETQ. The CDR3 has 13 amino acids. CDR3 protein: CATAGPSYNEQFF. In DNA form, the CDR3 reads TGCGCCACCGCCGGTCCTTCCTACAATGAGCAGTTCTTC.

This clone was found once. The chain joins TRBV5-1 to TRBJ1-1; D is unclear. Germline loops: CDR1 SGHRS, CDR2 YFSETQ. The CDR3 loop spans 15 amino acids. Trimming took off 1 base at V and 2 bases at J, with 12 bases between the two ends. The CDR3 spells CASSLFGSRNTEAFF. In nucleotides, the CDR3 is TGCGCCAGCAGCTTGTTTGGGTCCAGAAACACTGAAGCTTTCTTT.

The rearrangement joins TRBV4-1 to TRBJ1-5; D ambiguous. Germline CDR1 reads MGHRA; CDR2 reads YSYEKL. Trimming cost V 4 bases and J 2 bases, with 9 bases left between them. The CDR3 has 14 amino acids. CDR3 protein: CASSLSLGNQPQHF. As DNA, the CDR3 is TGCGCCAGCAGCCTTAGTTTGGGCAATCAGCCCCAGCATTTT.

The chain recombines TRBV7-9 with TRBJ2-3; 10 bases agree with TRBD2. Germline V CDR1 and CDR2: SEHNR, FQNEAQ (reference sequence). Unmatched junction bases numbered 13, after V lost 8 bases and J lost 5 bases. The CDR3 runs 16 residues. CDR3 in DNA: TGTGCCAGCGTTCAGAGCGGGAGGGCCTCCGGAGATACGCAGTATTTT. Its protein product is CASVQSGRASGDTQYF. Looking up the rest from reference TRBV7-9 and TRBJ2-3 gives the full variable domain: DTGVSQNPRHKITKRGQNVTFRCDPISEHNRLYWYRQTLGQGPEFLTYFQNEAQLEKSRLLSDRFSAERPKGSFSTLEIQRTEQGDSAMYLCASVQSGRASGDTQYFGPGTRLTVL.